This TCR beta chain comes out of a study of cytomegalovirus exposure and HLA in healthy donors. PCR employed 60 Vbeta and 13 Jbeta primers. The repertoire was sequenced with immunoSEQ multiplex PCR; TCRdb's copy has only in-frame clones and lacks some. The sample has around 140,000 clones, about 84% seen once. The CDR3 extends over 14 amino acids. Looked up from germline, CDR1 is SGHRS and CDR2 is YFSETQ. J lost 5 bases, V lost 0 bases, and 4 bases had no gene match. Study-wide results and caveats: Reportedly, fewer N-insertions than the approximately 700-donor mean appeared in an Asian-associated ancestry cluster in a later analysis. A list of about 180 TCR beta chains associated with cytomegalovirus was given.

In the case of this clone: Its specificity is unknown.

Sequences were obtained from PBMCs. The sequence came from a woman aged 18 to 35 in good health and CMV-seropositive. The V gene is TRBV5-1, the J gene TRBJ1-2; TRBD1 matches at 7 bases. CDR3 residues: CASSLGRGAYGYTF. The CDR3 DNA reads TGCGCCAGCAGCTTGGGCAGGGGGGCGTATGGCTACACCTTC.